A selection of T cell receptor beta chains follows, all from one sample in a study of early T cells in non-severe SARS-CoV-2 infection. Using its own MiXCR run on the 5' RACE reads, TCRdb lists one record per CDR3 protein. The sample lists almost 85,000 distinct CDR3 sequences, 9.5% to 13% occurring once. Material for sequencing was whole blood. The receptor source for this set is an adult who was a healthcare worker with PCR-confirmed SARS-CoV-2 infection or an uninfected control (not recorded which). Both conserved end residues are part of each CDR3. The order of the fields is J gene, D gene, V gene, clone size, CDR3 DNA, CDR3 protein. A D gene is named only where the DNA matches it firmly. Where a row states a size, it is once, few, many or the class of an expanded clone; other rows omit it.

TRBJ1-5 NA TRBV27 many TGTGCCAGCAGTTTATTTTTCCAGGGCAACGACCAGCCCCAGCATTTT CASSLFFQGNDQPQHF
TRBJ1-1 NA TRBV11-2 many TGTGCCAGCAGCTTACTCTACAGGGACACTGAAGCTTTCTTT CASSLLYRDTEAFF
TRBJ1-1 NA TRBV20-1 few TGCAGTGTTGCTTTGTTCGGGGGCCGGAACACTGAAGCTTTCTTT CSVALFGGRNTEAFF
TRBJ2-1 TRBD2 TRBV5-6 few TGTGCCAGCAGCGACGTCGGCCGGGGGGGCCACAATGAGCAGTTCTTC CASSDVGRGGHNEQFF
TRBJ2-1 NA TRBV20-1 many TGCAGTGCTAGAGATCCTGGGGGGGCAGGACGGAATGAGCAGTTCTTC CSARDPGGAGRNEQFF
TRBJ1-4 NA TRBV12-3/TRBV12-4 many TGTGCCAGCAGTCTAACGGGTAATAGGGGCGAAAAACTGTTTTTT CASSLTGNRGEKLFF
TRBJ2-1 NA TRBV20-1 many TGCAGTGCTACCCGTGAGGAAACAAGCAATGAGCAGTTCTTC CSATREETSNEQFF
TRBJ2-1 NA TRBV28 many TGTGCCAGCAGTTTTTACTTCAATGAGCAGTTCTTC CASSFYFNEQFF
TRBJ2-5 TRBD2 TRBV11-2 many TGTGCCAGCAGCGTGATGGCTAGCGGGTGGTTGGAGACCCAGTACTTC CASSVMASGWLETQYF
TRBJ2-1 TRBD2 TRBV12-3/TRBV12-4 few TGTGCCAGCAGTCCCGGGACTAGCGGGAGAGGTGACAATGAGCAGTTCTTC CASSPGTSGRGDNEQFF
TRBJ2-1 NA TRBV12-3/TRBV12-4 NA TGTGCCAGCAGTTTAACCCCACCGGGCCAAGGGGTAGGGGAGCAGTTCTTC CASSLTPPGQGVGEQFF
TRBJ2-1 NA TRBV5-1 few TGCGCCAGCGGCCCCTCGGGAGTCAATGATGAGCAGTTCTTC CASGPSGVNDEQFF
TRBJ1-4 TRBD1 TRBV28 many TGTGCCAGCACCAACCGACAGGGCGGTGAAAAACTGTTTTTT CASTNRQGGEKLFF
TRBJ2-5 NA TRBV29-1 few TGCAGCGCCCACCCAGGGATGGGAGAGACCCAGTACTTC CSAHPGMGETQYF
TRBJ1-1 NA TRBV29-1 NA TGCAGCGTTGAATCCGCTAACACTGAAGCTTTCTTT CSVESANTEAFF
TRBJ2-7 NA TRBV10-3 NA TGTGCCGCATCGGCCGTCTCTCTCTACGAGCAGTACTTC CAASAVSLYEQYF
TRBJ1-5 NA TRBV7-9 few TGTGCCAGCAGCTCATCAGGTAGAAGGGATCAGCCCCAGCATTTT CASSSSGRRDQPQHF
TRBJ2-7 NA TRBV28 many TGTGCCAGCAGTTTACCGGGCAGCTCCCCGTCCTACGAGCAGTACTTC CASSLPGSSPSYEQYF
TRBJ2-3 NA TRBV10-2 many TGCGCCAGCAGAGGGGGGGCCGAAGATACGCAGTATTTT CASRGGAEDTQYF